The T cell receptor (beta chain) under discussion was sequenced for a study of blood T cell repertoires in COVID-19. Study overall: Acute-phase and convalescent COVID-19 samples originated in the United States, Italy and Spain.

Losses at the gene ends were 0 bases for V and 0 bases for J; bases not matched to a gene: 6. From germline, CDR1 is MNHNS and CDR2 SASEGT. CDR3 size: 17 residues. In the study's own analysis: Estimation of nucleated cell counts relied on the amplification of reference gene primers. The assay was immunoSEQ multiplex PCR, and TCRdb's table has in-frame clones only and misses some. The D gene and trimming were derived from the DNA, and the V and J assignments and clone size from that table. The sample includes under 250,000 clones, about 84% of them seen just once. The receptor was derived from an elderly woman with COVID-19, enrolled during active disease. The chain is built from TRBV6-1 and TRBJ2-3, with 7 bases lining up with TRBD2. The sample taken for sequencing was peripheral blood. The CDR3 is CASSEAGGGGSTDTQYF. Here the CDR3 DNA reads TGTGCCAGCAGTGAAGCTGGCGGCGGGGGTAGCACAGATACGCAGTATTTT.